The present entry profiles one TCR beta chain with its context. This specimen belongs to a study of sequential checkpoint blockade in melanoma. This sample's treatment: randomized to nivolumab then ipilimumab (arm A) or the reverse (arm B). The V gene's germline CDR1 is LNHNV and CDR2 YYDKDF (reference sequence). Trimming pared 0 bases from V and 4 bases from J, leaving 9 bases between. This CDR3 is built from 14 residues. Sequenced by immunoSEQ multiplex PCR; TCRdb stores in-frame clones only, minus some. The repertoire holds approximately 2,500 clones, with roughly a fifth as singletons. The sample consisted of tumor tissue (inferred from file names), taken from a patient given nivolumab and ipilimumab in sequence. The TCR sequence derives from a human donor with melanoma. The gene calls are TRBV15 and TRBJ1-2, with a tentative D call TRBD1 (5 bases). The CDR3, as DNA: TGTGCCACCAGCAGAGATGCAGGGACCTATGGCTACACCTTC. Its translation is CATSRDAGTYGYTF. The complete variable domain, with remaining parts taken from reference TRBV15 and TRBJ1-2, reads DAMVIQNPRYQVTQFGKPVTLSCSQTLNHNVMYWYQQKSSQAPKLLFHYYDKDFNNEADTPDNFQSRRPNTSFCFLDIRSPGLGDTAMYLCATSRDAGTYGYTFGSGTRLTVV.